The present TCR beta chain was sequenced within a study of CD8 T cells in ankylosing spondylitis. This clonotype showed up many times. What it binds is unknown. Libraries for TCR beta were made by quantitative 5'-RACE with molecular barcodes. Each CDR3 protein gets one entry after TCRdb re-called the 5' RACE reads with MiXCR. Seen here are about 35,000 distinct CDR3 sequences, over 2.5% observed once, and the top ten hold approximately 2.9%. This CDR3 has 13 residues. Trimming took off 1 base at V and 8 bases at J, with 11 bases between the two ends. Germline lookup yields CDR1 SGDLS and CDR2 YYNGEE. The study, taken as a whole, reports: Reactive arthritis synovial fluid and blood previously showed some of these motif variants. A TCR beta motif of about eight highly homologous variants appeared characteristic of ankylosing spondylitis blood. There was reportedly significant enrichment of clones that were disease-linked in matched ankylosing spondylitis synovial fluid.

The TCR sequence derives from a male donor with ankylosing spondylitis or in good health (not recorded which). The sample taken for sequencing was blood, either unsorted or a sorted T cell fraction (not recorded which). The V and J genes are TRBV9 and TRBJ2-3; no definite D call. The chain's CDR3 is CASSVSLSGTQYF. The CDR3, as DNA: TGTGCCAGCAGCGTATCGCTGTCCGGTACGCAGTATTTT. Together with reference TRBV9 and TRBJ2-3, the CDR3 gives the full variable domain: DSGVTQTPKHLITATGQRVTLRCSPRSGDLSVYWYQQSLDQGLQFLIQYYNGEERAKGNILERFSAQQFPDLHSELNLSSLELGDSALYFCASSVSLSGTQYFGPGTRLTVL.